This T cell receptor beta chain was captured in a study of blood T cell repertoires in COVID-19. Study context: Donors in the United States, Italy and Spain gave samples during acute or convalescent COVID-19.

As handled by the study authors: Amplification with reference gene primers provided the estimates of nucleated cell counts. Sequencing used immunoSEQ multiplex PCR; TCRdb keeps in-frame clones, though not all of them. That table supplies the V and J calls and clone size; D and trimming were determined from the DNA. The sample has roughly 14,000 clones; roughly 87% are singletons. In germline, CDR1 is MDHEN, CDR2 SYDVKM. This CDR3 has 13 amino acids. After removal of 7 bases from V and 1 base from J, the junction contained 1 base not matched to a gene. This clonotype was sampled from a human donor in a cohort sampled during active COVID-19. This chain links TRBV28 with TRBJ2-3; 8 bases agree with TRBD2. The sample was peripheral blood. The CDR3 nucleotides are TGTGCCAGCATGACTAGCGGCACAGATACGCAGTATTTT. It is translated as CASMTSGTDTQYF.